The 26 T cell receptor beta chains in this list originate from one sample, sequenced in a study of T cells after yellow fever vaccination. One entry per CDR3 protein, called by TCRdb with MiXCR from the 5' RACE reads. The sample has just under 600,000 distinct CDR3 sequences; less than 15% are singletons. The specimen was PBMCs, collected on the day of the yellow fever booster vaccination. The receptors come from a young man who received the YFV17D yellow fever vaccine.

The CDR3 sequence is CASSQGLGSNQPQHF. The CDR3 DNA sequence: TGTGCCAGCAGCCAGGGGTTAGGTAGCAATCAGCCCCAGCATTTT. This chain uses TRBV7-9 with TRBJ1-5, with D perhaps matching TRBD1 (6 bases). The length of the CDR3 is 15 residues. Germline-derived CDR1 and CDR2 are SEHNR and FQNEAQ (reference sequence). With 5 bases removed from V and 0 bases from J, the gap between germline ends came to 11 bases.

V and J are TRBV5-5 and TRBJ2-4; 12 bases are shared with TRBD2. The V segment lost 3 bases and the J segment 4 bases; nucleotides outside the gene matches: 2. CDR3 size: 15 residues. CDR1 and CDR2 from the germline V gene are SGHKS and YYEKEE (reference sequence). The CDR3 nucleotides read TGTGCCAGCAGCTCTGGACTAGCGGGGAAAAACATTCAGTACTTC. This gives the protein CASSSGLAGKNIQYF.

The chain couples TRBV6-2 or TRBV6-3 to TRBJ2-5; D assignment may be TRBD1 or TRBD2 (5 bases each). V lost 5 bases and J 5 bases, leaving 15 bases between the germline ends. This CDR3 has 14 residues. Germline-derived CDR1 and CDR2 are MNHEY and SVGEGT. The CDR3 nucleotides read TGTGCCAGCAGTCGCCTCTCGGGACGGGAGACCCAGTACTTC. Amino acids: CASSRLSGRETQYF.

This chain connects TRBV28 to TRBJ2-7, with D possibly matching TRBD2 (6 bases). The germline gives CDR1 MDHEN, CDR2 SYDVKM. V lost 5 bases and J lost 4, with 21 bases in between. This CDR3 has 16 amino acids. CDR3 DNA: TGTGCCAGCAGTGCAACCCCCGGGACTTATAATTACGAGCAGTACTTC. This encodes CASSATPGTYNYEQYF.

This clonotype was seen repeatedly, ten times or more. V and J are TRBV12-3 or TRBV12-4 and TRBJ2-1; 10 nucleotides line up with TRBD1. The junction had 9 bases not matched to a gene; V was cut back by 0 bases and J by 10 bases. The CDR3 covers 16 residues. CDR3 in DNA: TGTGCCAGCAGTTTAGCCAGGACAGGGGGGAGGGGGGAGCAGTTCTTC. It is translated as CASSLARTGGRGEQFF.

In this sample, this clonotype turned up many times. The chain combines TRBV7-9 with TRBJ2-5; maybe TRBD1 (6 bases). Trimming shortened V by 5 bases and J by 2 bases, and 12 bases separated the two germline ends. Germline V gene lookup returns CDR1 SEHNR and CDR2 FQNEAQ (reference sequence). The CDR3 sequence is 14 residues long. The CDR3, as DNA: TGTGCCAGCAGCCAAGACAGGTTACAAGAGACCCAGTACTTC. This translates into CASSQDRLQETQYF.

This clonotype was detected a few times. V gene TRBV7-2 combines with J gene TRBJ2-7, with D possibly called TRBD1 or TRBD2 (5 bases each). The CDR3 loop spans 13 amino acids. Between the trimmed V and J ends, which lost 10 bases and 3 bases, there was a span of 16 bases. The germline CDR1 and CDR2 sequences are SGHTA and FQGNSA. This chain's CDR3 is CATTLRGGYEQYF. CDR3 sequence (DNA): TGTGCCACTACCCTGAGGGGCGGCTACGAGCAGTACTTC.

This chain links TRBV20-1 with TRBJ2-1, with unresolved D. V lost 6 bases and J 7 bases, leaving 10 bases between the germline ends. There are 11 residues in the CDR3. Germline V gene lookup returns CDR1 DFQATT and CDR2 SNEGSKA (reference sequence). This CDR3 reads CSAPTANEQFF. The CDR3 DNA reads as TGCAGTGCCCCGACTGCAAATGAGCAGTTCTTC.

This clonotype was observed a handful of times. V is TRBV5-1 and J is TRBJ2-5; D possibly matches TRBD1 or TRBD2 (5 bases each). V lost 0 bases and J 2 bases, leaving 14 bases between the germline ends. Germline V gene sequence: CDR1 SGHRS, CDR2 YFSETQ. CDR3 size: 16 residues. CDR3 sequence (DNA): TGCGCCAGCAGCTTGGGGGGCAGCGGAAATCAAGAGACCCAGTACTTC. This gives the protein CASSLGGSGNQETQYF.

This clonotype was counted only a few times. The rearrangement uses TRBV11-3 and TRBJ2-7; TRBD1 might be the D (6 bases). Trimming cost V 6 bases and J 11 bases, with 17 bases left between them. The CDR3 runs to 12 residues. The germline V gene has CDR1 SGHNT and CDR2 YENEEA. CDR3 sequence reads: CASSLDGTHEYF. The CDR3 DNA reads TGTGCCAGCAGTCTAGACGGGACACACGAGTACTTC.

This clonotype has at least ten counts. V gene TRBV7-2 combines with J gene TRBJ2-3; perhaps TRBD2 as D (5 bases). Germline values: CDR1 SGHTA, CDR2 FQGNSA. The CDR3 totals 15 residues. V lost 5 bases to trimming and J lost 0 bases, with 12 bases between them. DNA of the CDR3: TGTGCCAGCAGCGCCCGACTATCAAGCACAGATACGCAGTATTTT. Translated, it gives CASSARLSSTDTQYF.

V usage is TRBV12-3 or TRBV12-4 and J usage is TRBJ2-3; D is unclear. The CDR3 length is 14 residues. V was cut by 5 bases and J by 0 bases, with 9 bases left in between. CDR3 DNA: TGTGCCAGCAGTCCGTTCGGCAGCACAGATACGCAGTATTTT. Translated, it gives CASSPFGSTDTQYF.

The chain employs TRBV20-1 and TRBJ2-2; D possibly matches TRBD1 or TRBD2 (7 bases each). V was trimmed by 2 bases and J by 4 bases, leaving 11 bases between them. The CDR3 loop spans 14 amino acids. Germline V gives CDR1 DFQATT, CDR2 SNEGSKA (reference sequence). CDR3 protein: CSARQGGSTGELFF. DNA for the CDR3: TGCAGTGCTAGACAGGGGGGGAGCACCGGGGAGCTGTTTTTT.

This clonotype is categorized as medium-sized. The rearrangement uses TRBV7-9 and TRBJ1-2; D ambiguous. The CDR3 is made up of 13 amino acids. V was cut by 0 bases and J by 5 bases, with 7 bases left in between. Per the germline V gene, CDR1 is SEHNR and CDR2 is FQNEAQ (reference sequence). The CDR3 here is CASSLAMVYGYTF. CDR3 coding DNA: TGTGCCAGCAGCTTAGCTATGGTATATGGCTACACCTTC.

The V and J genes are TRBV11-1 and TRBJ2-6; D remains unclear. The germline CDR1 and CDR2 sequences are SGHAT and FQDESV (reference sequence). The CDR3 has 15 residues. Trimming stripped 5 bases from V and 0 bases from J, with 8 bases between. This CDR3 reads CASSGEYSGANVLTF. The CDR3 DNA sequence: TGTGCCAGCAGCGGGGAATACTCTGGGGCCAACGTCCTGACTTTC.

V and J are TRBV11-2 and TRBJ2-7; TRBD2 matches 7 bases. Germline V gene data show CDR1 as SGHAT and CDR2 as FQNNGV. The CDR3 sequence is 15 residues long. Unmatched junction bases numbered 9, after V lost 3 bases and J lost 4 bases. CDR3: CASSFSGLGRYEQYF. In DNA form, the CDR3 reads TGTGCCAGCAGCTTTTCCGGACTAGGGCGGTACGAGCAGTACTTC.

The sample holds a few counts of this clonotype. The rearrangement links TRBV5-1 to TRBJ2-7; D remains unclear. The V end lost 0 bases, the J end lost 6 bases, and 10 bases lay between the germline ends. In germline, CDR1 is SGHRS, CDR2 YFSETQ. The CDR3 extends over 13 amino acids. The CDR3 sequence: CASSLAGVGEQYF. CDR3 coding DNA: TGCGCCAGCAGCTTGGCAGGAGTGGGCGAGCAGTACTTC.

This clonotype was seen more than once but under ten times. The rearrangement joins TRBV19 to TRBJ2-2, with D possibly TRBD2 on 5 matching bases. The V end lost 3 bases, the J end lost 7 bases, and 18 bases lay between the germline ends. CDR3 size: 16 residues. Germline V gene sequence: CDR1 LNHDA, CDR2 SQIVND (reference sequence). The CDR3 sequence: CASSMATLVGSGELFF. The CDR3, as DNA: TGTGCCAGTAGTATGGCAACTTTAGTGGGGAGCGGGGAGCTGTTTTTT.

The chain joins TRBV7-2 to TRBJ1-2; a weak D match, TRBD1 (5 bases). Trimming left V 5 bases short and J 5 bases short, with 12 bases between. This CDR3 is 13 amino acids long. Germline CDR1 and CDR2: SGHTA and FQGNSA. The CDR3 sequence: CASSPGLEYGYTF. CDR3 in DNA: TGTGCCAGCAGCCCGGGACTGGAATATGGCTACACCTTC.

This clonotype was detected only a few times. The CDR3 DNA sequence: TGTGCCAGCAGCGTATATCCCGGGGAGCTGTTTTTT. This codes for CASSVYPGELFF. The V gene is TRBV9, the J gene TRBJ2-2; D not resolved. Germline lookup yields CDR1 SGDLS and CDR2 YYNGEE. V was pared by 1 base and J by 6 bases, with 4 bases between. This CDR3 contains 12 residues.

This clonotype was seen a few times. The gene calls are TRBV7-2 and TRBJ2-2; D not certain. Trimming shortened V by 6 bases and J by 6 bases, and 8 bases separated the two germline ends. Per germline, CDR1 SGHTA and CDR2 FQGNSA. The CDR3 extends over 12 amino acids. For the CDR3, the DNA is TGTGCCAGCAGGACTCCCCCCGGGGAGCTGTTTTTT. Translating it yields CASRTPPGELFF. Supplemented by reference TRBV7-2 and TRBJ2-2, the full variable domain reads GAGVSQSPSNKVTEKGKDVELRCDPISGHTALYWYRQSLGQGLEFLIYFQGNSAPDKSGLPSDRFSAERTGGSVSTLTIQRTQQEDSAVYLCASRTPPGELFFGEGSRLTVL.

This rearrangement joins TRBV20-1 to TRBJ2-1; 10 positions match TRBD2. V shed 1 base and J 4 bases; nucleotides not matched to a gene: 7. The germline V gene encodes CDR1 DFQATT and CDR2 SNEGSKA (reference sequence). CDR3 length: 16 residues. For the CDR3, the DNA is TGCAGTGCTAGAGGAATCCTAGCGGGAGATTACAATGAGCAGTTCTTC. Translated: CSARGILAGDYNEQFF.

The DNA for the CDR3 is TGCAGTGCGGCTCAACTGGGGCGGGCGAACACTGAAGCTTTCTTT. This encodes CSAAQLGRANTEAFF. The chain carries TRBV20-1 and TRBJ1-1, with D perhaps matching TRBD1 (5 bases). The V gene's germline CDR1 is DFQATT and CDR2 SNEGSKA (reference sequence). Trimming took off 6 bases at V and 1 base at J, with 18 bases between the two ends. This CDR3 is built from 15 residues.

This chain uses TRBV20-1 with TRBJ2-5; D might be TRBD1 or TRBD2, each matching 5 bases. The ends were cut back, 6 bases at V and 3 bases at J, with 11 bases in the middle. The CDR3 totals 12 residues. From germline, CDR1 is DFQATT and CDR2 SNEGSKA (reference sequence). CDR3 protein: CSASRGEETQYF. CDR3 nucleotides: TGCAGTGCCAGTAGAGGGGAAGAGACCCAGTACTTC.

This clonotype was observed a few times. This sequence joins TRBV4-3 and TRBJ2-3, with a possible D match to TRBD2 (6 bases). Per the germline V gene, CDR1 is LGHNA and CDR2 is YSLEER. V lost 3 bases and J 5 bases, leaving 9 bases between the germline ends. There are 13 residues in the CDR3. CDR3 loop: CASSQAGRDTQYF. The CDR3 DNA follows: TGCGCCAGCAGCCAGGCCGGGAGAGATACGCAGTATTTT.

This clonotype has only a few counts. This chain links TRBV5-1 with TRBJ2-1; D is ambiguous. Germline loops: CDR1 SGHRS, CDR2 YFSETQ. The CDR3 spans 14 residues. V was pared by 0 bases and J by 6 bases, with 10 bases between. The CDR3 DNA follows: TGCGCCAGCAGCTTGGCGTCGACCCCCAATGAGCAGTTCTTC. Its protein product is CASSLASTPNEQFF.